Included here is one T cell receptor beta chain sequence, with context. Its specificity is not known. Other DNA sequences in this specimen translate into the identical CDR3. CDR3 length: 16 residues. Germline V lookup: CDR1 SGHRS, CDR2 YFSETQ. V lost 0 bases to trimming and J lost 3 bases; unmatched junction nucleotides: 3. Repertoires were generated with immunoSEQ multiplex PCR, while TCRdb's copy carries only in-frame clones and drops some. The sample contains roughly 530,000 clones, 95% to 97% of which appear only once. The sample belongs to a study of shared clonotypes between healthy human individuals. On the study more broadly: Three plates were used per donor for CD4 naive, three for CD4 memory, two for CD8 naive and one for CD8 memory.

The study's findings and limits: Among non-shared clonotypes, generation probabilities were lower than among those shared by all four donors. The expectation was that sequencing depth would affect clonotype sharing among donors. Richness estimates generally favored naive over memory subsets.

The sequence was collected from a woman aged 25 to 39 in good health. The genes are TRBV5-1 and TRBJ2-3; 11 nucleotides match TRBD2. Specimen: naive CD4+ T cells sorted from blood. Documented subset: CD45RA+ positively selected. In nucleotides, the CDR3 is TGCGCCAGCAGCTTGGTTAGCGGGAGGGGTACAGATACGCAGTATTTT. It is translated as CASSLVSGRGTDTQYF.